This entry lists 30 T cell receptor beta chains sequenced from one sample in a study of T-cell memory formation after mild COVID-19 (dated by TCRdb to about 2021). The method was 5' RACE. These reads were obtained on an Illumina NovaSeq 6000. TCRdb's own reprocessing of the public reads used fastp at Q25 and MiXCR and kept productive beta chains. Rows merge per CDR3 protein into single entries with the most common DNA and genes. Here the sample has over 350,000 distinct CDR3 sequences; roughly 15% occur a single time. 20% to 25% of the sample belongs to the ten largest clones. Source material: PBMCs or a T cell subset sorted from them (not recorded which). The source of these receptors is a man aged 18 to 29 who had mild COVID-19 (a few samples of this study predate the infection). The sample titles of this study are shuffled in the database, so cell type and time point are left out; the donor was told from shared clones.

This clonotype was recorded a few times. The chain links TRBV7-9 to TRBJ2-3; D tentatively fits TRBD1 or TRBD2 (5 bases each). The V and J ends lost 7 bases and 2 bases respectively, with 13 bases between them. CDR1 and CDR2 from the germline V gene are SEHNR and FQNEAQ (reference sequence). CDR3 length: 14 residues. The CDR3 DNA is TGTGCCAGCACCTCGGGACGCATCACAGATACGCAGTATTTT. This gives the protein CASTSGRITDTQYF.

This clonotype was seen a few times. The chain has TRBV12-3 or TRBV12-4 and TRBJ2-3, with TRBD2 identical over 11 bases. The CDR3 loop spans 16 amino acids. V was clipped by 2 bases and J by 6 bases; unmatched bases: 7. In DNA, the CDR3 is TGTGCCAGCAGTTTAAGGCTAGCGGGGGGTGGGGATACGCAGTATTTT. Encoded protein: CASSLRLAGGGDTQYF.

This clonotype was seen only a few times. V usage is TRBV28 and J usage is TRBJ1-3; D is perhaps TRBD1 (6 bases). V was pared by 3 bases and J by 0 bases, with 12 bases between. Germline V gene lookup returns CDR1 MDHEN and CDR2 SYDVKM. This CDR3 is 16 amino acids long. The CDR3 here is CASSLRGAGSGNTIYF. For the CDR3, the DNA is TGTGCCAGCAGTTTGAGGGGGGCTGGCTCTGGAAACACCATATATTTT.

The genes are TRBV6-2 or TRBV6-3 and TRBJ2-2; D remains unclear. The CDR3 runs 16 residues. V was clipped by 3 bases and J by 4 bases, with 15 bases between them. Looked up from germline, CDR1 is MNHEY and CDR2 is SVGEGT. CDR3 loop: CASSYRYATGTGELFF. The CDR3 region has the DNA TGTGCCAGCAGTTATCGATACGCTACCGGCACCGGGGAGCTGTTTTTT.

The chain joins TRBV20-1 to TRBJ2-5; 13 bases are a match to TRBD2. V shed 2 bases, J shed 5 bases, and the junction held 5 bases outside the gene matches. Germline CDR1 reads DFQATT; CDR2 reads SNEGSKA (reference sequence). The CDR3 has 15 residues. CDR3 sequence reads: CSARTTSGGRETQYF. CDR3 coding DNA: TGCAGTGCTAGAACGACTAGCGGGGGGAGGGAGACCCAGTACTTC.

The genes are TRBV5-1 and TRBJ1-4; D is unresolved. Trimming took off 1 base at V and 6 bases at J, with 10 bases between the two ends. The CDR3 runs to 14 residues. In germline, CDR1 is SGHRS, CDR2 YFSETQ. The CDR3 here is CASSLRMRDEKLFF. CDR3 bases: TGCGCCAGCAGCTTGCGTATGAGGGATGAAAAACTGTTTTTT.

The CDR3: CASSLSGVREKLFF. As DNA, the CDR3 is TGTGCCAGCAGTCTATCAGGGGTACGGGAAAAACTGTTTTTT. This chain joins TRBV12-3 or TRBV12-4 and TRBJ1-4; D is perhaps TRBD1 (6 bases). V lost 5 bases to trimming and J lost 8 bases, with 15 bases between them. The CDR3 consists of 14 residues.

The chain recombines TRBV3-1 with TRBJ2-5, with D possibly being TRBD2 (5 bases). Per germline, CDR1 LGHDT and CDR2 YNNKEL (reference sequence). Trimming cost V 5 bases and J 4 bases, with 14 bases left between them. This CDR3 has 14 residues. CDR3 residues: CASSRGLRPETQYF. The CDR3 DNA sequence: TGTGCCAGCAGCAGAGGACTTAGACCAGAGACCCAGTACTTC.

This clonotype was seen more than once but under ten times. CDR3 DNA: TGTGCCAGCAGATCGATATCGGGGTATGAGCAGTTCTTC. It codes for CASRSISGYEQFF. The gene calls are TRBV27 and TRBJ2-1, with TRBD2 as a possible D gene (5 bases). In germline, CDR1 is MNHEY, CDR2 SMNVEV (reference sequence). The CDR3 sequence is 13 residues long. V lost 6 bases to trimming and J lost 8 bases, with 14 bases between them.

The CDR3 spells CASSSSPGETQYF. The CDR3 region has the DNA TGTGCCAGCAGCTCCTCACCTGGGGAGACCCAGTACTTC. This chain uses TRBV7-2 with TRBJ2-5; no firm D call. The CDR3 covers 13 residues. CDR1 is SGHTA, CDR2 FQGNSA, per germline. Trimming shortened V by 4 bases and J by 5 bases, and 11 bases separated the two germline ends.

The rearrangement links TRBV9 to TRBJ1-4, with D possibly matching TRBD1 (6 bases). CDR3 length: 15 amino acids. V was pared by 3 bases and J by 2 bases, with 11 bases between. CDR1 SGDLS and CDR2 YYNGEE come from the germline V gene. The CDR3 spells CASSGRGLTNEKLFF. In DNA, the CDR3 is TGTGCCAGCAGCGGCCGGGGGCTGACTAATGAAAAACTGTTTTTT. Full variable domain (rest looked up from reference TRBV9 and TRBJ1-4): DSGVTQTPKHLITATGQRVTLRCSPRSGDLSVYWYQQSLDQGLQFLIQYYNGEERAKGNILERFSAQQFPDLHSELNLSSLELGDSALYFCASSGRGLTNEKLFFGSGTQLSVL.

This clonotype was counted only a few times. This rearrangement joins TRBV7-9 to TRBJ1-4; weak D call: TRBD1 (5 bases). The CDR3 sequence is 15 residues long. The V end lost 5 bases, the J end lost 3 bases, and 13 bases lay between the germline ends. Germline CDR1 and CDR2: SEHNR and FQNEAQ (reference sequence). CDR3 protein: CASSPLGVPNEKLFF. The CDR3 DNA sequence: TGTGCCAGCAGCCCCTTGGGGGTACCTAATGAAAAACTGTTTTTT. The variable domain in full, with the rest retrieved from reference TRBV7-9 and TRBJ1-4, is DTGVSQNPRHKITKRGQNVTFRCDPISEHNRLYWYRQTLGQGPEFLTYFQNEAQLEKSRLLSDRFSAERPKGSFSTLEIQRTEQGDSAMYLCASSPLGVPNEKLFFGSGTQLSVL.

This clonotype occurred a few times. V is TRBV27 and J is TRBJ2-3; D is possibly TRBD1 (6 bases). Germline loops: CDR1 MNHEY, CDR2 SMNVEV (reference sequence). The CDR3 has 17 residues. V shed 5 bases and J shed 0 bases, with 18 bases lying between them. The CDR3 spells CASSIRQAGTSTDTQYF. CDR3 nucleotide sequence: TGTGCCAGCAGTATCCGACAGGCCGGTACTAGCACAGATACGCAGTATTTT.

This clonotype was observed many times. The chain recombines TRBV6-6 with TRBJ1-1; maybe TRBD1 (5 bases). V was clipped by 2 bases and J by 1 base, with 17 bases between them. CDR1 and CDR2 (germline): MNHNY, SVGAGI (reference sequence). This CDR3 spans 17 amino acids. The CDR3 reads CASSYGNRGRENTEAFF. Here the CDR3 DNA reads TGTGCCAGCAGTTACGGAAATCGGGGCAGGGAGAACACTGAAGCTTTCTTT.

This clonotype has only a few counts. The chain carries TRBV5-1 and TRBJ2-3; D gene ambiguous. The CDR3 totals 17 residues. CDR1 and CDR2 from the germline V gene are SGHRS and YFSETQ. Trimming shortened V by 4 bases and J by 2 bases, and 20 bases separated the two germline ends. The CDR3 loop reads CASSPSTSPFPTDTQYF. As DNA, the CDR3 is TGCGCCAGCAGCCCGAGCACTTCCCCCTTCCCCACAGATACGCAGTATTTT.

This clonotype has only a few counts. The rearrangement joins TRBV7-9 to TRBJ1-1; the D gene is possibly TRBD1 (5 bases). V was cut by 3 bases and J by 10 bases, with 6 bases left in between. The CDR3 length is 10 residues. CDR1 is SEHNR, CDR2 FQNEAQ, per germline (reference sequence). DNA of the CDR3: TGTGCCAGCAGCTTGGGGGGAGCTTTCTTT. This gives the protein CASSLGGAFF.

This clonotype was seen a handful of times. This chain's CDR3 is CASSFARGGNFGKLFF. The DNA of the CDR3 is TGTGCCAGCAGCTTCGCGCGGGGGGGGAATTTTGGAAAACTGTTTTTT. The chain couples TRBV5-5 to TRBJ1-4; possibly TRBD1 for D (5 bases). CDR1 is SGHKS, CDR2 YYEKEE, per germline (reference sequence). V was trimmed by 2 bases and J by 10 bases, leaving 21 bases between them. The CDR3 sequence is 16 residues long.

The gene calls are TRBV20-1 and TRBJ1-6; the D gene is possibly TRBD1 (6 bases). V dropped 6 bases and J dropped 0 bases, with 15 bases sitting between them. CDR1 DFQATT and CDR2 SNEGSKA come from the germline V gene (reference sequence). The CDR3 runs to 16 residues. This CDR3 is CSAEGDRSSYNSPLHF. The CDR3 bases are TGCAGTGCAGAGGGGGACCGAAGCTCCTATAATTCACCCCTCCACTTT.

J is TRBJ2-1 and V is TRBV7-9; maybe TRBD2 (5 bases). Germline V gene sequence: CDR1 SEHNR, CDR2 FQNEAQ (reference sequence). Trimming left V 5 bases short and J 15 bases short, with 23 bases between. CDR3 length: 14 residues. The CDR3 DNA follows: TGTGCCAGCAGCCCAACGGTAGCGTGGGGTGATGTGTTCTTC. This codes for CASSPTVAWGDVFF.

The table lists this clonotype with a few counts. The genes are TRBV5-5 and TRBJ2-2; perhaps TRBD1 as D (6 bases). CDR3 length: 14 residues. V lost 3 bases, J lost 0 bases, and 6 bases lay in between. Germline V CDR1 and CDR2: SGHKS, YYEKEE (reference sequence). The CDR3, as DNA: TGTGCCAGCAGCTGGGACACGAACACCGGGGAGCTGTTTTTT. Amino acid sequence: CASSWDTNTGELFF.

The chain employs TRBV28 and TRBJ1-4, with 9 bases aligning to TRBD1. Germline-derived CDR1 and CDR2 are MDHEN and SYDVKM. The J segment lost 4 bases and the V segment lost 5 bases, leaving 8 bases of the junction unmatched. This CDR3 has 16 residues. CDR3 nucleotides: TGTGCCAGCAGTCTCGCGGGGACAGGGTATAATGAAAAACTGTTTTTT. Protein product: CASSLAGTGYNEKLFF.

V usage is TRBV5-6 and J usage is TRBJ2-3; no clear D. Trimming removed 0 bases from V and 5 bases from J, with 7 bases in between. The CDR3 has 13 residues. Per germline, CDR1 SGHDT and CDR2 YYEEEE. The CDR3 region has the DNA TGTGCCAGCAGCTTGGCCCCGGGAGATACGCAGTATTTT. Its translation is CASSLAPGDTQYF.

The table lists this clonotype with many counts. The chain has TRBV6-2 or TRBV6-3 and TRBJ2-7, with a possible D match to TRBD1 (5 bases). The CDR3 is 12 residues long. Trimming cost V 3 bases and J 5 bases, with 8 bases left between them. Germline loops: CDR1 MNHEY, CDR2 SVGEGT. The CDR3 loop reads CASSYRGNEQYF. DNA of the CDR3: TGTGCCAGCAGTTATAGGGGTAACGAGCAGTACTTC.

The V gene is TRBV5-1, the J gene TRBJ2-2; D is unclear. The CDR3 extends over 12 amino acids. The germline V gene has CDR1 SGHRS and CDR2 YFSETQ. V was shortened by 2 bases and J by 7 bases, with 6 bases between the two germline ends. CDR3 protein: CASSFEIGELFF. In nucleotides, the CDR3 is TGCGCCAGCAGCTTCGAGATCGGGGAGCTGTTTTTT.

The chain uses TRBV7-3 and TRBJ2-1; D is unresolved. The CDR3 has 14 residues. Between the trimmed V and J ends, which lost 8 bases and 8 bases, there was a span of 19 bases. CDR1 and CDR2 (germline): SGHTA, FQGTGA. Here the CDR3 DNA reads TGTGCCAGCGCCCCAGGCATCGGTTTCGATGAGCAGTTCTTC. Translating it yields CASAPGIGFDEQFF.

This clonotype was recorded only once. The CDR3, as DNA: TGTGCCAGCTCATCAAATCCGGGACAGGGTAACGAGCAGTACTTC. Its translation: CASSSNPGQGNEQYF. The chain combines TRBV18 with TRBJ2-7, with 9 bases identical to TRBD1. This CDR3 has 15 residues. Trimming at V came to 5 bases and at J to 5 bases, leaving 10 bases not matched to a gene. Germline assignment: CDR1 KGHSH and CDR2 LQKENI. Full variable domain (rest looked up from reference TRBV18 and TRBJ2-7): NAGVMQNPRHLVRRRGQEARLRCSPMKGHSHVYWYRQLPEEGLKFMVYLQKENIIDESGMPKERFSAEFPKEGPSILRIQQVVRGDSAAYFCASSSNPGQGNEQYFGPGTRLTVT.

In this sample, this clonotype turned up a few times. This chain uses TRBV7-2 with TRBJ2-7; D is unresolved. The CDR3 has 15 amino acids. Per germline, CDR1 SGHTA and CDR2 FQGNSA. Trimming shortened V by 0 bases and J by 3 bases, and 12 bases separated the two germline ends. Here the CDR3 DNA reads TGTGCCAGCAGCTTAGCTTCCGTTGAGAGCTACGAGCAGTACTTC. This encodes CASSLASVESYEQYF.

This clonotype was recorded a few times. An end of the junction differs from the germline gene, which may be a read error. The gene calls are TRBV12-5 and TRBJ2-2, with a weak D call TRBD1 (5 bases). CDR3 length equals 15 residues. CDR1 is LGHNT, CDR2 FRNRAP, per germline. CDR3 DNA sequence: TGTGCTAGTGGTTTGTTCCAGGGAAACAGCGGGGAGCTGTTTTTT. It codes for CASGLFQGNSGELFF.

This chain links TRBV29-1 with TRBJ2-7; tentatively, D is TRBD1 (6 bases). V lost 6 bases and J lost 3, with 15 bases in between. CDR3 length equals 13 residues. The germline CDR1 and CDR2 sequences are SQVTM and ANQGSEA. The CDR3 protein is CSVFALDSYEQYF. The CDR3 bases are TGCAGCGTGTTCGCCCTGGACAGCTACGAGCAGTACTTC.

This chain connects TRBV27 to TRBJ1-5; weak D call: TRBD1 (5 bases). V was pared by 5 bases and J by 5 bases, with 19 bases between. Germline loops: CDR1 MNHEY, CDR2 SMNVEV (reference sequence). The CDR3 length is 16 residues. The chain's CDR3 is CASSLRLPGPYQPQHF. In nucleotides, the CDR3 is TGTGCCAGCAGTCTACGGTTACCGGGACCCTATCAGCCCCAGCATTTT.